One sample yielded the 27 T cell receptor beta chains listed below, sequenced in a study of T cells after posttransplantation cyclophosphamide. Produced via immunoSEQ multiplex PCR; TCRdb's table is partial and in-frame only. The sample contains some 17,000 clones, none of them singletons. Busulfan-fludarabine conditioning, marrow transplant, and cyclophosphamide on days +3 and +4 were administered. The source material was PBMCs, sampled after allogeneic stem cell transplant with posttransplant cyclophosphamide. Receptors were obtained from a female patient between 30 and 45 years old who received an allogeneic stem cell transplant from a related donor, was CMV-positive, and had no GVHD. Part of the T cell pool may stem from the graft donor.

This clone showed up many times. The chain links TRBV28 to TRBJ2-1; weak D call: TRBD2 (5 bases). Trimming stripped 5 bases from V and 9 bases from J, with 8 bases between. The length of the CDR3 is 11 residues. CDR1 and CDR2 from the germline V gene are MDHEN and SYDVKM. The DNA for the CDR3 is TGTGCCAGCAGTCTAGAGGGTGAGCAGTTCTTC. Translation gives CASSLEGEQFF.

This clone was found many times. V gene TRBV7-8 combines with J gene TRBJ2-7; 9 bases align to TRBD1. Trimming at V came to 3 bases and at J to 3 bases, leaving 3 bases not matched to a gene. Germline V gene sequence: CDR1 SGHVS, CDR2 FQNEAQ. The CDR3 totals 14 residues. CDR3 coding DNA: TGTGCCAGCAGCTTTGGACAGGGGCACTACGAGCAGTACTTC. Encoded protein: CASSFGQGHYEQYF. The whole variable domain, remainder taken from reference TRBV7-8 and TRBJ2-7, is GAGVSQSPRYKVAKRGQDVALRCDPISGHVSLFWYQQALGQGPEFLTYFQNEAQLDKSGLPSDRFFAERPEGSVSTLKIQRTQQEDSAVYLCASSFGQGHYEQYFGPGTRLTVT.

This clone showed up many times. The rearrangement links TRBV7-9 to TRBJ2-3, with a tentative D call TRBD2 (5 bases). The V end was cut by 0 bases, the J end by 14 bases, with 15 bases between. The CDR3 totals 13 residues. Germline loops: CDR1 SEHNR, CDR2 FQNEAQ (reference sequence). Here the CDR3 DNA reads TGTGCCAGCAGCTTAGCGAACCCCCCACGGGGGTATTTT. It codes for CASSLANPPRGYF.

This clone was recorded many times. The chain has TRBV9 and TRBJ1-2; D might be TRBD1 (6 bases). Germline V gene sequence: CDR1 SGDLS, CDR2 YYNGEE. This CDR3 has 11 residues. V was pared by 3 bases and J by 7 bases, with 7 bases between. The CDR3: CASSDRVGYTF. CDR3 sequence (DNA): TGTGCCAGCAGCGACAGGGTTGGCTACACCTTC.

Ten or more counts support this clone. This chain joins TRBV4-3 and TRBJ2-2; 9 bases match TRBD1. Per the germline V gene, CDR1 is LGHNA and CDR2 is YSLEER. CDR3 length equals 16 residues. V shed 3 bases and J 1 base; nucleotides not matched to a gene: 3. The CDR3: CASSQPGQGNTGELFF. The DNA of the CDR3 is TGCGCCAGCAGCCAGCCGGGACAGGGGAACACCGGGGAGCTGTTTTTT.

This clone was recorded many times. J is TRBJ2-3 and V is TRBV28; TRBD2 matches at 7 bases. V was pared by 7 bases and J by 5 bases, with 6 bases of the junction left unmatched. This CDR3 region has 13 residues. Germline CDR1 reads MDHEN; CDR2 reads SYDVKM. The CDR3 nucleotides are TGTGCCAGCACCCTGGCGGGAGTAGATACGCAGTATTTT. It translates to CASTLAGVDTQYF.

This clone was detected many times. V is TRBV28 and J is TRBJ2-5; the D is unclear. V dropped 6 bases and J dropped 2 bases, with 16 bases sitting between them. Germline values: CDR1 MDHEN, CDR2 SYDVKM. The CDR3 contains 15 residues. The CDR3 loop reads CASRNSLTPQETQYF. The CDR3 nucleotides are TGTGCCAGCAGGAACTCACTAACCCCTCAAGAGACCCAGTACTTC.

This clone was seen repeatedly, ten times or more. The chain employs TRBV6-1 and TRBJ1-2, with 8 bases fitting TRBD1. The J segment lost 8 bases and the V segment lost 3 bases, leaving 5 bases of the junction unmatched. This CDR3 spans 13 amino acids. Germline values: CDR1 MNHNS, CDR2 SASEGT. CDR3 region: CASSEDREDGYTF. The CDR3 DNA reads as TGTGCCAGCAGTGAGGACAGGGAGGACGGCTACACCTTC.

This clone was counted at least ten times. The V gene is TRBV28, the J gene TRBJ1-4; 7 bases are shared with TRBD1. Trimming took 5 bases from V and 7 from J; bases not matched to a gene: 10. CDR1 MDHEN and CDR2 SYDVKM come from the germline V gene. The CDR3 has 15 residues. The CDR3, as DNA: TGTGCCAGCAGTCTCCCGACAGGGCGCCTTGAAAAACTGTTTTTT. It specifies CASSLPTGRLEKLFF.

Ten or more counts support this clone. At one boundary the junction diverges from the germline segment, which might be a read error. The genes are TRBV19 and TRBJ2-1; 11 bases are shared with TRBD2. CDR3 length: 13 amino acids. Germline assignment: CDR1 LNHDA and CDR2 SQIVND (reference sequence). The CDR3 loop is CASSSGRDNEQFF. The DNA of the CDR3 is TGTGCCAGCAGTAGCGGGAGGGACAATGAGCAGTTCTTC. The full variable domain, in which reference TRBV19 and TRBJ2-1 provide the parts outside the CDR3, is DGGITQSPKYLFRKEGQNVTLSCEQNLNHDAMYWYRQDPGQGLRLIYYSQIVNDFQKGDIAEGYSVSREKKESFPLTVTSAQKNPTAFYLCASSSGRDNEQFFGPGTRLTVL.

This clone was seen at least ten times. CDR3 coding DNA: TGTGCCAGCAGCTTCGGTTTGGAGCAGTACTTC. Its protein product is CASSFGLEQYF. The chain carries TRBV7-2 and TRBJ2-7; D gene ambiguous. This CDR3 contains 11 residues. Germline lookup yields CDR1 SGHTA and CDR2 FQGNSA. Deletions cut 3 bases from V and 7 bases from J, with 7 bases between.

In its sample, this clone was seen many times. The rearrangement joins TRBV11-2 to TRBJ2-5, with D tentatively TRBD2 (6 bases). The CDR3 has 15 residues. Trimming stripped 7 bases from V and 4 bases from J, with 19 bases between. CDR1 is SGHAT and CDR2 is FQNNGV in the germline V gene. The CDR3 reads CASTPTGVRGETQYF. For the CDR3, the DNA is TGTGCCAGCACCCCGACGGGGGTAAGAGGAGAGACCCAGTACTTC.

This clone appeared many times. The chain couples TRBV7-9 to TRBJ2-1; D unresolved. From germline, CDR1 is SEHNR and CDR2 FQNEAQ (reference sequence). V shed 5 bases and J shed 7 bases, with 12 bases lying between them. The CDR3 runs to 13 residues. CDR3 in DNA: TGTGCCAGCAGCCTCGGCGGTTGGAATGAGCAGTTCTTC. Its protein is CASSLGGWNEQFF.

This clone was recorded at least ten times. This rearrangement joins TRBV7-9 to TRBJ1-2; 8 nucleotides match TRBD1. CDR1 is SEHNR and CDR2 is FQNEAQ in the germline V gene (reference sequence). The CDR3 contains 14 residues. V gave up 2 bases and J gave up 5 bases; unmatched junction bases: 4. The CDR3 spells CASSLWRQGYGYTF. The CDR3 DNA is TGTGCCAGCAGCTTATGGAGACAGGGGTATGGCTACACCTTC.

Many counts were recorded for this clone. This sequence joins TRBV27 and TRBJ1-2; 8 bases match TRBD1. V gave up 6 bases and J gave up 8 bases; unmatched junction bases: 11. CDR1 is MNHEY, CDR2 SMNVEV, per germline (reference sequence). The CDR3 extends over 14 amino acids. The CDR3 is CASSEYRGFRGYTF. In DNA, the CDR3 is TGTGCCAGCAGCGAATACAGGGGGTTTCGGGGCTACACCTTC.

Many counts were recorded for this clone. The genes are TRBV10-2 and TRBJ2-1; 7 nucleotides line up with TRBD2. V lost 8 bases, J lost 1 base, and 17 bases stayed unmatched. This CDR3 is built from 18 residues. Germline CDR1 WSHSY, CDR2 SAAADI. Here the CDR3 DNA reads TGCGCCAGCGGCGGAAGGCTAGCGGACCTTCTTTCCTACAATGAGCAGTTCTTC. Translated: CASGGRLADLLSYNEQFF.

In this sample, this clone turned up many times. V and J are TRBV18 and TRBJ2-7, with D tentatively TRBD1 (6 bases). V was clipped by 6 bases and J by 2 bases, with 14 bases between them. Germline CDR1 KGHSH, CDR2 LQKENI. The CDR3 runs to 14 residues. CDR3 sequence reads: CASSFETGAYEQYF. The CDR3 DNA sequence: TGTGCCAGCTCGTTCGAGACAGGAGCCTACGAGCAGTACTTC. Full variable domain (missing parts from reference TRBV18 and TRBJ2-7): NAGVMQNPRHLVRRRGQEARLRCSPMKGHSHVYWYRQLPEEGLKFMVYLQKENIIDESGMPKERFSAEFPKEGPSILRIQQVVRGDSAAYFCASSFETGAYEQYFGPGTRLTVT.

The table lists this clone with many counts. The chain carries TRBV5-4 and TRBJ2-3; perhaps TRBD2 as D (5 bases). CDR3 length equals 13 residues. Germline values: CDR1 SGHNT, CDR2 YYREEE (reference sequence). Trimming took off 6 bases at V and 4 bases at J, with 12 bases between the two ends. The CDR3 nucleotides read TGTGCCAGCAAGGACTCTAACTCAGATACGCAGTATTTT. It specifies CASKDSNSDTQYF.

This clone was detected ten times or more. J is TRBJ2-3 and V is TRBV11-1; D is perhaps TRBD1 (6 bases). CDR3 length: 15 residues. Per the germline V gene, CDR1 is SGHAT and CDR2 is FQDESV (reference sequence). The V end was cut by 4 bases, the J end by 3 bases, with 14 bases between. This CDR3 is CASSSRYRETDTQYF. The CDR3 DNA is TGTGCCAGCAGCTCCCGGTACAGGGAAACAGATACGCAGTATTTT.

The table lists this clone with many counts. This rearrangement joins TRBV7-2 to TRBJ1-2, with D possibly being TRBD1 (6 bases). This CDR3 is built from 12 residues. The ends were cut back, 2 bases at V and 7 bases at J, with 8 bases in the middle. The germline V gene encodes CDR1 SGHTA and CDR2 FQGNSA. The DNA for the CDR3 is TGTGCCAGCAGCTTACAGGGGCTTGGCTACACCTTC. Translation gives CASSLQGLGYTF. Using reference TRBV7-2 and TRBJ1-2 for the parts outside the CDR3, the full variable domain is GAGVSQSPSNKVTEKGKDVELRCDPISGHTALYWYRQSLGQGLEFLIYFQGNSAPDKSGLPSDRFSAERTGGSVSTLTIQRTQQEDSAVYLCASSLQGLGYTFGSGTRLTVV.

The chain has TRBV9 and TRBJ2-5, with 13 bases that match TRBD2. The end of the DNA fits TRBJ2-7 better, so the J call may be wrong. In germline, CDR1 is SGDLS, CDR2 YYNGEE. The CDR3 runs to 15 residues. The CDR3 region is CASSVGLAGGYEQYF. The CDR3 nucleotides read TGTGCCAGCAGCGTAGGACTAGCGGGAGGATACGAGCAGTACTTC.

This clone was recorded many times. This same CDR3 is encoded by further DNA sequences in the sample. The V call is TRBV5-1, the J call TRBJ2-7; D is uncertain. The CDR3 length is 16 residues. V gave up 0 bases and J gave up 6 bases, with 19 bases separating them. The germline gives CDR1 SGHRS, CDR2 YFSETQ. The CDR3 nucleotides read TGCGCCAGCAGCTTGGAGCTCATCCACAGTGGTCTCGAGCAGTACTTC. It is translated as CASSLELIHSGLEQYF.

This clone was recorded at least ten times. The V gene is TRBV7-9, the J gene TRBJ2-3; TRBD1 aligns across 7 bases. Trimming at V came to 2 bases and at J to 5 bases, leaving 10 bases not matched to a gene. Germline V CDR1 and CDR2: SEHNR, FQNEAQ (reference sequence). This CDR3 has 16 residues. Here the CDR3 reads CASSLRIQGEGDTQYF. The CDR3 DNA reads TGTGCCAGCAGCTTACGCATTCAGGGGGAAGGAGATACGCAGTATTTT.

This clone showed up many times. This chain connects TRBV28 to TRBJ2-1; TRBD1 is a possible D gene (5 bases). In germline, CDR1 is MDHEN, CDR2 SYDVKM. Trimming cost V 3 bases and J 4 bases, with 10 bases left between them. The CDR3 spans 14 residues. CDR3 nucleotides: TGTGCCAGCAGTTTCCGAAACAGGTACAATGAGCAGTTCTTC. Residues: CASSFRNRYNEQFF.

This clone was seen repeatedly, ten times or more. V is TRBV6-6 and J is TRBJ2-2; 7 bases align to TRBD2. The CDR3 runs to 15 residues. The junction had 3 bases not matched to a gene; V was cut back by 0 bases and J by 5 bases. Germline V lookup: CDR1 MNHNY, CDR2 SVGAGI (reference sequence). The CDR3 coding sequence is TGTGCCAGCAGTTACTCAAGTAGCGGGACCGGGGAGCTGTTTTTT. Protein: CASSYSSSGTGELFF.

This clone was seen at least ten times. This rearrangement joins TRBV7-3 to TRBJ2-6, with D possibly matching TRBD2 (7 bases). CDR1 is SGHTA, CDR2 FQGTGA, per germline. The length of the CDR3 is 16 residues. Trimming stripped 3 bases from V and 2 bases from J, with 11 bases between. The CDR3 DNA reads TGTGCCAGCAGCTTCATGCGGGGGCCTGGGGCCAACGTCCTGACTTTC. Translating gives CASSFMRGPGANVLTF.

This clone was found many times. This chain links TRBV10-3 with TRBJ2-3; 10 nucleotides align to TRBD2. The V and J ends lost 2 bases and 4 bases, in that order; junction bases with no gene match: 6. The CDR3 consists of 16 residues. Germline-derived CDR1 and CDR2 are ENHRY and SYGVKD. The CDR3 DNA follows: TGTGCCATCAGTGAGGCTAGCGGGAGAGTGGCAGATACGCAGTATTTT. Its protein product is CAISEASGRVADTQYF.